This is a list of T cell receptor beta chains from one sample in a study of T cell changes during pregnancy in multiple sclerosis. Measured with immunoSEQ multiplex PCR; TCRdb has only the in-frame clones, and not every one. The profile covers tens of thousands of clones, with roughly nine tenths appearing a single time and about 3.8% taken by the ten largest. Source: PBMCs, taken in the first trimester of pregnancy. The receptors stem from a female donor in good health, serving as a control in a pregnancy study. Some clones in this sample may be carry-over from other donors' samples. Both conserved end residues are part of each CDR3.

>TRBJ2-3|TRBV6-5|16
CASSYGSGGSTDTQYF
>TRBJ1-1|TRBV30|16
CAWSVPRQHMNTEAFF
>TRBJ2-5|TRBV5-1|15
CASSPPEGGVETQYF
>TRBJ2-1|TRBV18|12
CASSYSYNEQFF
>TRBJ2-2|TRBV28|13
CASRLRVPGELFF
>TRBJ2-1|TRBV2|16
CASSVSLAAAYNEQFF
>TRBJ2-1|TRBV27|13
CASSLNTNNEQFF
>TRBJ2-4|TRBV5-6|18
CASSFGAREKQPGNIQYF
>TRBJ2-7|TRBV5-1|16
CASSLERPGGFYEQYF
>TRBJ2-7|TRBV28|16
CASSGSTAGFSYEQYF
>TRBJ1-5|TRBV9|17
CASSVRQDLYSNQPQHF
>TRBJ2-5|TRBV6-6|15
CASSAWGGGQETQYF
>TRBJ1-1|TRBV18|15
CASSPMTGMNTEAFF
>TRBJ1-2|TRBV9|14
CASSVVAGNYGYTF
>TRBJ2-2|TRBV11-2|17
CASSLESLAGNTGELFF
>TRBJ2-2|TRBV27|16
CASSSGKGRVTGELFF
>TRBJ1-1|TRBV19|15
CASSTRTGVNTEAFF
>TRBJ1-1|TRBV30|15
CAWRIPTGGNTEAFF
>TRBJ2-7|TRBV25-1|15
CASSDGGAGGSEQYF
>TRBJ1-6|TRBV11-3|20
CASSLGTGTRGQGQESPLHF